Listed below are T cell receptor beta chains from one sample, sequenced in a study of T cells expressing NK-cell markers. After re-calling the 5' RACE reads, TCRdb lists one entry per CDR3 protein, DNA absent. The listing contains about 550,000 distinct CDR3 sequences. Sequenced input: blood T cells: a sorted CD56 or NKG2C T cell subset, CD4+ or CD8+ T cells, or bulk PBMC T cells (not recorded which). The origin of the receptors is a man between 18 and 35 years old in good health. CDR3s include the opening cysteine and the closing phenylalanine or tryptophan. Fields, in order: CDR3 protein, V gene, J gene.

CDR3 protein: CASSLYREVGELFF; V gene: TRBV7-6; J gene: TRBJ2-2
CDR3 protein: CSAEGGEVYNEQFF; V gene: TRBV29-1; J gene: TRBJ2-1
CDR3 protein: CASSVLGLAGDTGELFF; V gene: TRBV2; J gene: TRBJ2-2
CDR3 protein: CASKYRGGRETQYF; V gene: TRBV6-1; J gene: TRBJ2-5
CDR3 protein: CATSDPSGAETQYF; V gene: TRBV24-1; J gene: TRBJ2-5
CDR3 protein: CSASDRPGYGYTF; V gene: TRBV20-1; J gene: TRBJ1-2
CDR3 protein: CASSLWTSGRGSGEQFF; V gene: TRBV5-1; J gene: TRBJ2-1
CDR3 protein: CASSFGGDSLDDEQFF; V gene: TRBV7-9; J gene: TRBJ2-1
CDR3 protein: CASTGGAGAGNEQFF; V gene: TRBV27; J gene: TRBJ2-1
CDR3 protein: CASSEDGTWGTEAFF; V gene: TRBV6-1; J gene: TRBJ1-1
CDR3 protein: CASSPKQGLSYEQYF; V gene: TRBV18; J gene: TRBJ2-7
CDR3 protein: CASRLTGEQFF; V gene: TRBV28; J gene: TRBJ2-1
CDR3 protein: CASSVVVRTGNTDTQYF; V gene: TRBV6-1; J gene: TRBJ2-3
CDR3 protein: CASSLAGTGQGYTF; V gene: TRBV12-3/TRBV12-4; J gene: TRBJ1-2
CDR3 protein: CASSVHRGGYTF; V gene: TRBV7-9; J gene: TRBJ1-2
CDR3 protein: CASTFNQPSETQYF; V gene: TRBV6-1; J gene: TRBJ2-5
CDR3 protein: CASSGSGVPYNEQFF; V gene: TRBV4-3; J gene: TRBJ2-1
CDR3 protein: CSAVGTGTTYEQYF; V gene: TRBV20-1; J gene: TRBJ2-7
CDR3 protein: CASSSPRSKRSGYTF; V gene: TRBV27; J gene: TRBJ1-2